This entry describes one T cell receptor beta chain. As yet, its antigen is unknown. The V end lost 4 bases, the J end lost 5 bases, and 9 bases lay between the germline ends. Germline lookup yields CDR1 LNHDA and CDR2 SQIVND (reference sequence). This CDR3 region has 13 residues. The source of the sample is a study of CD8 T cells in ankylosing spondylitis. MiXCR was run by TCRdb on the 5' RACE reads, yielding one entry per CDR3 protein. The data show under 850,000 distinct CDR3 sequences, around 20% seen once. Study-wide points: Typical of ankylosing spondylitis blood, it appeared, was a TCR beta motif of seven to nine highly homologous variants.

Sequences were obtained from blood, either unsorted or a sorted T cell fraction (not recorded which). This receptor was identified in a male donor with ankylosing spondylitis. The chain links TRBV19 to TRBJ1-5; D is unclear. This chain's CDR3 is CASSRERDQPQHF. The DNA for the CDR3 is TGTGCCAGTAGTAGGGAGAGAGATCAGCCCCAGCATTTT. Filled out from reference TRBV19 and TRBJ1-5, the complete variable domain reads DGGITQSPKYLFRKEGQNVTLSCEQNLNHDAMYWYRQDPGQGLRLIYYSQIVNDFQKGDIAEGYSVSREKKESFPLTVTSAQKNPTAFYLCASSRERDQPQHFGDGTRLSIL.